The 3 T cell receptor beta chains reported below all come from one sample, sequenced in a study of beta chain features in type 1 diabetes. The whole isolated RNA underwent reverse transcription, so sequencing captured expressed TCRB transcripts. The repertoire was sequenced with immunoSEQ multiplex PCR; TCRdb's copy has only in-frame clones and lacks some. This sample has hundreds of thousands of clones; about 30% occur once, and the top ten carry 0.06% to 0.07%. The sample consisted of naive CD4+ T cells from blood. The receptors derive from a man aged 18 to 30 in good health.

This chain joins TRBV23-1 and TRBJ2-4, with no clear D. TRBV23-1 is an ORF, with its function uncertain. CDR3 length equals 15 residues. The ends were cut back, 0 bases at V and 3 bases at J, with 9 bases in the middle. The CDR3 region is CASSQSRQDKNIQYF. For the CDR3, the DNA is TGCGCCAGCAGTCAATCGAGGCAGGACAAAAACATTCAGTACTTC.

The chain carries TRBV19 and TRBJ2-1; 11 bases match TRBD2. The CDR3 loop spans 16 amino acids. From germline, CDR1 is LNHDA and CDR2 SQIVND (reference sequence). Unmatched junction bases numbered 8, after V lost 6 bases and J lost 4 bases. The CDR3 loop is CASRGLAVPFYNEQFF. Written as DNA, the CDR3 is TGTGCCAGTAGGGGACTAGCGGTACCATTTTACAATGAGCAGTTCTTC.

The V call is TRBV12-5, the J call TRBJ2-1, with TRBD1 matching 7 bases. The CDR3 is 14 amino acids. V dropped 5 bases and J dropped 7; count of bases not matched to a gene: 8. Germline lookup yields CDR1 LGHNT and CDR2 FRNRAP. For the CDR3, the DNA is TGTGCTAGTGGTCAATCGGACAGGCAGAATGAGCAGTTCTTC. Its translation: CASGQSDRQNEQFF.